The T cell receptor (beta chain) under discussion was sequenced for a study of blood T cells in healthy people across ages (dated by TCRdb to 2015 to 2017). Concerning the study at large: In model experiments, template switching captured about one uniquely barcoded TCR beta cDNA molecule for every two T cells. Using deep sequencing normalized with unique cDNA molecular identifiers, the study measured how TCR beta repertoire diversity changes with age. The donors were split into four age groups: young (average roughly 15 years), middle-aged (roughly 40), aged (more than 60) and long-lived (approximately 80). The study analyzed two additional independent replicas of 1 million unique cDNA reads from the same blood draw for two donors, one aged 18 to 29 and one aged 80 or older. Overall study results and their limits: Because the CMV infection status of the donors was unknown, age-related changes in expanded clonotypes may potentially have been confounded. As age increased, observed TCR beta diversity per million T cells dropped in a roughly linear way, and a significant reduction was already evident by age around 41. Compared with the aged group, the long-lived group had more naive CD4+ T cells, fewer expanded clones and increased TCR diversity, a pattern suggesting age selection. Estimates of total diversity from one million sequenced T cells were regarded as lower bounds and underestimates. Conclusive comparison of naive and antigen-experienced compartments was prevented by the profiling of bulk unsorted PBMCs. Observed TCR beta diversity correlated strongly with the percentage of naive T cells measured by flow cytometry.

Systemically healthy Caucasian individuals from Russia, 35 to 50 in total and aged roughly 6 to 95 years, were included as donors. Ten milliliters of peripheral blood were drawn from each donor into EDTA-treated Vacutainer tubes. Ficoll-Paque density-gradient centrifugation was used to isolate PBMCs, with at least 6.5 million per sample. Trizol reagent was used to extract total RNA from PBMCs, with at least 5 micrograms per sample. For every donor, flow cytometry on a PBMC aliquot measured the percentage of naive CD45RAhigh/CD27high T cells. This clonotype was detected ten times or more. The target of this receptor is not known. Germline is not matched at one junction end, which may reflect a read error. The receptor library was made with 5' RACE. Sequencing was performed on an Illumina HiSeq 2500. The second PCR ran for about 6 to 11 cycles and used a J-beta primer mix along with a sample-barcoded 5' primer. A template-switch 5' adaptor carrying 12 random nucleotides introduced a unique molecular identifier onto each TCR beta cDNA molecule. Each sample yielded at least 2.5 million CDR3-containing paired-end reads. The Mint cDNA synthesis kit, primed by a TRBC-specific oligonucleotide, was used to synthesize first-strand cDNA from all RNA. Following uracil-DNA glycosylase treatment, all cDNA underwent a first 18-cycle PCR with the universal primers M1SS and BC2_uni_R. Processing in the source paper ran as follows. Each sample was normalized by randomly selecting 1 million high-quality reads, each carrying a distinct molecular identifier. Instead of being binned into consensus sequences, reads that shared molecular identifiers were thrown out. CDR3 identification, clonotype clustering and error correction used MiTCR with a Q25 quality threshold and the strictest error-elimination algorithm. A nonparametric unseen species model with Euler transformation was used to estimate a lower bound on total TCR beta diversity. TCRdb reprocessed the public reads (quality trimming at Q25 with fastp, clone calling with MiXCR) and kept in-frame beta chains. For every CDR3 protein sequence, its rows merge into one entry that carries the most common genes and DNA. The V and J calls reflect TCRdb's pipeline rather than the authors' work. This sample has around 700,000 distinct CDR3 sequences in its table, and about 25% of those were observed once. The ten top clones hold more than 8.5% of the sample.

The sample also formed part of further work on T cells of mothers and their children. As that second study puts it: Nine systemically healthy Caucasian individuals, comprising three mothers and their six children, were included as donors. cDNA synthesis consumed the entire amount of extracted RNA, loaded at about 1.5 ug RNA in each 15 ul reaction. Sample barcodes and 2-4 random nucleotides were added via the M1S primer in the second PCR. More than 8.5 million TCR beta CDR3 reads were obtained from each mother, and about 3 million reads were obtained from each child. Thymic selection shapes the output of TCR recombination in a similar way in related and unrelated pairs, and inherited differences have a minor effect. Related mother-child pairs always showed normalized repertoire overlap that was slightly higher than in unrelated mother-child pairs, though the difference was never significant. No persistent microchimeric T cell clones were found, with a detection sensitivity of 85 to 100 clones per million clonotypes. To look for features that set related mother-child pairs apart from unrelated individuals, the researchers ran deep NGS to compare the TCR beta repertoires of mothers and children. Mothers averaged roughly 40 +/- 4 years of age and children averaged around 10 +/- 4 years. After adapter ligation with NEBNext reagents, the libraries were sequenced on Illumina HiSeq 2000 with 100+100 nt paired-end reads. Mother and child libraries were prepared a month apart and sequenced in separate runs to prevent cross-contamination. Each donor had between 500,000 and 2,000,000 distinct TCR beta clonotypes identified. Naive TCR beta clonotypes were estimated from low-frequency clonotypes matched to each donor's FACS-determined naive share, without sorting.

The receptor's source is a boy aged 5-17 years in good health. Sequenced sample: blood.

Here the CDR3 is given as CASSLLAGVETQYF. The bases read TGTGCCAGCAGTTTATTGGCGGGAGTGGAGACCCAGTACTTC. This sequence uses TRBV4-1 and TRBJ2-5, with TRBD2 matching 7 junction bases. The germline V gene specifies MGHRA as CDR1 and YSYEKL as CDR2. From the cysteine up to the phenylalanine, the CDR3 has a length of 14 residues. Only the CDR3 region is kept as DNA, spanning 42 bases read in frame from base 1.